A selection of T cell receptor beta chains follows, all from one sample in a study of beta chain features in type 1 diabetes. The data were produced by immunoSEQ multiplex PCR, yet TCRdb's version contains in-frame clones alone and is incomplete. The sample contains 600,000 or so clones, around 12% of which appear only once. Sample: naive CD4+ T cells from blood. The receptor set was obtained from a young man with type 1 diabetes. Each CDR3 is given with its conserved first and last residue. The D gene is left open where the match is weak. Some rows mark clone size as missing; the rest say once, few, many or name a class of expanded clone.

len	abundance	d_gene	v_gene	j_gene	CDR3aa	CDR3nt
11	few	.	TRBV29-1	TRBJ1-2	CSVGQNYGYTF	TGCAGCGTTGGCCAGAACTATGGCTACACCTTC
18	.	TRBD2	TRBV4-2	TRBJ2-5	CASSQDPASGGPPETQYF	TGTGCCAGCAGCCAAGATCCCGCTAGCGGGGGGCCCCCGGAGACCCAGTACTTC
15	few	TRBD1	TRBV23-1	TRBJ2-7	CASSRAGTGLSEQYF	TGCGCCAGCAGTCGCGCCGGGACAGGACTAAGCGAGCAGTACTTC
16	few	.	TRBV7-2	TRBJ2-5	CASSLARGGRGETQYF	TGTGCCAGCAGCTTAGCCCGAGGGGGGCGCGGGGAGACCCAGTACTTC
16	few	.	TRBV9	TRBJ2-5	CASSPRFSSGQETQYF	TGTGCCAGCAGCCCCCGGTTTTCCTCGGGGCAAGAGACCCAGTACTTC
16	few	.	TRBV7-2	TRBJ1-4	CASSPQEFRDREKLFF	TGTGCCAGCAGCCCACAAGAGTTTAGGGATCGGGAAAAACTGTTTTTT
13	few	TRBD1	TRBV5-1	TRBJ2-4	CASRPGQGNIQYF	TGCGCCAGCAGACCGGGACAGGGAAACATTCAGTACTTC
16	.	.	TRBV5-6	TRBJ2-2	CASIHPGGQDTGELFF	TGTGCCAGCATCCATCCCGGGGGGCAGGACACCGGGGAGCTGTTTTTT
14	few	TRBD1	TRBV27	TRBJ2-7	CASTQERGLDEQYF	TGTGCCAGCACCCAGGAAAGGGGGCTCGACGAGCAGTACTTC
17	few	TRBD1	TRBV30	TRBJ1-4	CAWSSSTGDAPNEKLFF	TGTGCCTGGAGTTCCTCAACAGGGGATGCACCTAATGAAAAACTGTTTTTT
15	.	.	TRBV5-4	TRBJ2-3	CASSPDRLPTDTQYF	TGTGCCAGCAGCCCTGACAGGCTCCCCACAGATACGCAGTATTTT
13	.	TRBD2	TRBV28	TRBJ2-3	CASTLAGADTQYF	TGTGCCAGCACACTTGCGGGGGCAGATACGCAGTATTTT
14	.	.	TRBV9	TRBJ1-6	CASTPGGWNSPLHF	TGTGCCAGCACCCCCGGGGGTTGGAATTCACCCCTCCACTTT
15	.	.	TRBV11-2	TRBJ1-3	CASSPTGVPGNTIYF	.
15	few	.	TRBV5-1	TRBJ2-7	CASSLGGADTYEQYF	TGCGCCAGCAGCTTGGGAGGGGCCGATACCTACGAGCAGTACTTC
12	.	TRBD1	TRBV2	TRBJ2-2	CASNRGNGELFF	TGTGCCAGTAACAGGGGGAACGGGGAGCTGTTTTTT
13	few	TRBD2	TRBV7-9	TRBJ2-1	CASSLAGLDEQFF	TGTGCCAGCAGCTTAGCCGGACTAGACGAGCAGTTCTTC
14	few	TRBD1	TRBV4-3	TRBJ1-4	CASSQGQGGEKLFF	TGCGCCAGCAGCCAGGGACAGGGCGGTGAAAAACTGTTTTTT
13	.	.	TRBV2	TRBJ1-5	CASRLDSNQPQHF	TGTGCCAGCAGACTGGATAGCAATCAGCCCCAGCATTTT
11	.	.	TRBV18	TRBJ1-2	CASSPGDGYTF	TGTGCCAGCTCACCGGGGGACGGCTACACCTTC
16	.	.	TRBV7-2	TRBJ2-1	CASSLVRGLTYNEQFF	TGTGCCAGCAGCTTAGTGAGGGGACTTACCTACAATGAGCAGTTCTTC
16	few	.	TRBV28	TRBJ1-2	CASREPSMALSYGYTF	TGTGCCAGCAGAGAACCTTCGATGGCACTTAGCTATGGCTACACCTTC
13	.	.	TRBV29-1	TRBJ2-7	CSFGWTSSGEQYF	TGCAGCTTCGGCTGGACTTCGTCAGGCGAGCAGTACTTC
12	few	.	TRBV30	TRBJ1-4	CAWKADAEKLFF	TGTGCCTGGAAGGCAGACGCAGAAAAACTGTTTTTT
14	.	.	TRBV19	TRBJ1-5	CASSKTPRDEPQHF	TGTGCCAGTAGTAAAACCCCCCGGGACGAGCCCCAGCATTTT
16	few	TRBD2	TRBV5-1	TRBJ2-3	CASSTNGGAITDTQYF	TGCGCCAGCAGCACCAACGGGGGGGCCATCACAGATACGCAGTATTTT
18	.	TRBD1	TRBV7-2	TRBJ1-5	CASSLAMGDRGDNQPQHF	TGTGCCAGCAGCTTAGCTATGGGGGACAGGGGAGACAATCAGCCCCAGCATTTT